Shown below are 3 T cell receptor beta chains from a single sample sequenced in a study of blood T cell repertoires in COVID-19. Clones were read by immunoSEQ multiplex PCR, and TCRdb kept only the in-frame ones, dropping some. The sample has roughly 270,000 clones, around 85% seen once. Sequencing was done on a sample of PBMCs or T cells enriched from blood (not recorded which). Receptors were obtained from a woman aged 45-65 years who had recovered from COVID-19.

J is TRBJ1-4 and V is TRBV27; D is unclear. Germline values: CDR1 MNHEY, CDR2 SMNVEV (reference sequence). There are 15 residues in the CDR3. V was pared by 4 bases and J by 7 bases, with 16 bases between. CDR3 bases: TGTGCCAGCAGTTCCCTCGGGGAGGGAATTGAAAAACTGTTTTTT. It codes for CASSSLGEGIEKLFF. Supplemented by reference TRBV27 and TRBJ1-4, the full variable domain reads EAQVTQNPRYLITVTGKKLTVTCSQNMNHEYMSWYRQDPGLGLRQIYYSMNVEVTDKGDVPEGYKVSRKEKRNFPLILESPSPNQTSLYFCASSSLGEGIEKLFFGSGTQLSVL.

This chain joins TRBV18 and TRBJ1-4; 8 nucleotides match TRBD1. CDR3 length equals 14 residues. Germline trimming cut 5 bases from V and 7 bases from J; bases unmatched to any gene: 6. Germline-derived CDR1 and CDR2 are KGHSH and LQKENI. CDR3 in amino acids: CASSFGQGGEKLFF. CDR3 bases: TGTGCCAGCTCATTCGGACAGGGTGGTGAAAAACTGTTTTTT.

This chain connects TRBV29-1 to TRBJ1-1; 7 bases match TRBD1. The CDR3 spans 12 residues. From germline, CDR1 is SQVTM and CDR2 ANQGSEA. Germline trimming cut 7 bases from V and 7 bases from J; bases unmatched to any gene: 9. The CDR3 spells CSASETGSEAFF. CDR3 DNA: TGCAGCGCGTCTGAGACAGGGAGTGAAGCTTTCTTT.